Presented here are 27 T cell receptor beta chains from one specimen sequenced in a study of blood T cell repertoires in COVID-19. Generated by immunoSEQ multiplex PCR, the TCRdb table keeps only in-frame clones and is missing some. The data contain some 110,000 clones, 75% to 85% of them singletons. The sample comprised peripheral blood. The receptors here all came from a man in his 70s with acute or convalescent COVID-19.

This clone was seen only once. The chain combines TRBV14 with TRBJ1-2; TRBD1 matches at 8 bases. V was pared by 4 bases and J by 7 bases, with 5 bases of the junction left unmatched. CDR3 length: 13 amino acids. Per germline, CDR1 SGHDN and CDR2 FVKESK. The CDR3: CASSRLTGGGYTF. In nucleotides, the CDR3 is TGTGCCAGCAGCCGCTTAACAGGGGGTGGCTACACCTTC.

The V and J genes are TRBV6-5 and TRBJ2-1; 11 bases are shared with TRBD2. The CDR3 is made up of 14 amino acids. The ends lost 8 bases at V and 7 bases at J; junction bases unmatched: 7. CDR1 and CDR2 (germline): MNHEY, SVGAGI. The CDR3 DNA follows: TGTGCCAGCTGTCCGGGACTAGCGGTTAATGAGCAGTTCTTC. Its protein is CASCPGLAVNEQFF.

This chain connects TRBV7-6 to TRBJ2-1, with 7 bases identical to TRBD2. V lost 2 bases and J lost 3; bases outside the gene matches: 4. The CDR3 is 15 residues long. CDR1 and CDR2 from the germline V gene are SGHVS and FNYEAQ. This chain's CDR3 is CASSLSLADYNEQFF. The CDR3 DNA reads TGTGCCAGCAGCTTATCCCTAGCGGACTACAATGAGCAGTTCTTC.

This chain connects TRBV6-5 to TRBJ2-3, with a weak D call TRBD2 (5 bases). The CDR3 is 16 amino acids. From germline, CDR1 is MNHEY and CDR2 SVGAGI. Trimming took off 0 bases at V and 7 bases at J, with 17 bases between the two ends. The chain's CDR3 is CASSYSTGGGVNTQYF. CDR3 DNA: TGTGCCAGCAGTTACTCGACGGGCGGAGGAGTGAATACGCAGTATTTT.

CDR3 in DNA: TGTGCCAGCAGGCAGAAAGTAAATCAGCCCCAGCATTTT. It encodes CASRQKVNQPQHF. The genes are TRBV2 and TRBJ1-5; D remains ambiguous. Trimming shortened V by 6 bases and J by 4 bases, and 10 bases separated the two germline ends. The CDR3 is made up of 13 amino acids. Germline assignment: CDR1 SNHLY and CDR2 FYNNEI. The entire variable domain, with the rest obtained from reference TRBV2 and TRBJ1-5, is as follows: EPEVTQTPSHQVTQMGQEVILRCVPISNHLYFYWYRQILGQKVEFLVSFYNNEISEKSEIFDDQFSVERPDGSNFTLKIRSTKLEDSAMYFCASRQKVNQPQHFGDGTRLSIL.

A word on this clone: Because the CDR3's place on the DNA is in doubt, the DNA is left out and the CDR3 is given as listed by TCRdb. J is TRBJ2-5 and V is TRBV12-5; the table names TRBD2, a call not compared with the DNA. Germline V gene lookup returns CDR1 LGHNT and CDR2 FRNRAP. The CDR3 adds up to 15 amino acids, both ends counted. The CDR3 here is CASGLGTGGEKTQYF.

V usage is TRBV3-1 (or the pseudogene TRBV3-2) and J usage is TRBJ1-4; D is possibly TRBD1 (5 bases). Per germline, CDR1 LGHDT and CDR2 YNNKEL (reference sequence). V was shortened by 1 base and J by 5 bases, with 14 bases between the two germline ends. The CDR3 runs 16 residues. CDR3 DNA sequence: TGTGCCAGCAGCCAAGCTCCGCAGGGTCTGAATGAAAAACTGTTTTTT. Protein product: CASSQAPQGLNEKLFF.

This chain connects TRBV4-1 to TRBJ1-6; D unclear. The germline V and J ends were trimmed by 0 bases and 9 bases, with 18 bases remaining between them. This CDR3 has 17 amino acids. The germline CDR1 and CDR2 sequences are MGHRA and YSYEKL. For the CDR3, the DNA is TGCGCCAGCAGCCAAGAGGGAACGGGGAGTTTACGTTCACCCCTCCACTTT. Translating it yields CASSQEGTGSLRSPLHF.

The chain is built from TRBV3-1 (or the pseudogene TRBV3-2) and TRBJ2-3, with 9 bases fitting TRBD2. Germline V lookup: CDR1 LGHDT, CDR2 YNNKEL (reference sequence). The CDR3 covers 15 residues. The junction had 12 bases not matched to a gene; V was cut back by 4 bases and J by 10 bases. The CDR3 nucleotides read TGTGCCAGCAGCCCTGCGGGGGGGACTCAAGGGGCGCAGTATTTT. It translates to CASSPAGGTQGAQYF.

The chain links TRBV6-5 to TRBJ2-5, with TRBD1 as a possible D gene (6 bases). Germline loops: CDR1 MNHEY, CDR2 SVGAGI. The germline V and J ends were trimmed by 6 bases and 5 bases, with 13 bases remaining between them. This CDR3 spans 13 amino acids. DNA of the CDR3: TGTGCCAGCAGGAGGGGGATTGGGGAGACCCAGTACTTC. Residues: CASRRGIGETQYF.

The CDR3 reads CASSAQGQSTGELFF. The CDR3 DNA is TGTGCCAGCAGTGCACAGGGGCAGAGCACCGGGGAGCTGTTTTTT. This chain uses TRBV6-4 with TRBJ2-2, with TRBD1 identical over 7 bases. Germline V gene sequence: CDR1 MRHNA, CDR2 SNTAGT. This CDR3 comprises 15 residues. The J segment lost 4 bases and the V segment lost 4 bases, leaving 6 bases of the junction unmatched.

Here the CDR3 DNA reads TGTGCCACCGTTGAGGGGGGGGCGGGCACAGATACGCAGTATTTT. Translating it yields CATVEGGAGTDTQYF. This chain links TRBV6-5 with TRBJ2-3; D is perhaps TRBD2 (7 bases). Between the trimmed V and J ends, which lost 10 bases and 1 base, there was a span of 18 bases. The length of the CDR3 is 15 residues. Germline CDR1 MNHEY, CDR2 SVGAGI.

In this sample, this clone turned up a few times. The chain combines TRBV19 with TRBJ2-7; 8 positions agree with TRBD1. CDR3 size: 15 residues. CDR1 is LNHDA, CDR2 SQIVND, per germline (reference sequence). V shed 3 bases and J 4 bases; nucleotides not matched to a gene: 8. DNA for the CDR3: TGTGCCAGTAGTATGGGCGGGACAGGCTCGTACGAGCAGTACTTC. This codes for CASSMGGTGSYEQYF.

The chain has TRBV28 and TRBJ1-4; the D gene is possibly TRBD1 (6 bases). With 5 bases removed from V and 11 bases from J, the gap between germline ends came to 12 bases. Germline V CDR1 and CDR2: MDHEN, SYDVKM. The CDR3 has 12 amino acids. Written as DNA, the CDR3 is TGTGCCAGCAGTACCGGACAGACGAAACTGTTTTTT. Translation: CASSTGQTKLFF.

The chain couples TRBV6-5 to TRBJ2-5; TRBD1 matches at 11 bases. The CDR3 extends over 15 amino acids. CDR1 is MNHEY and CDR2 is SVGAGI in the germline V gene. The junction had 7 bases not matched to a gene; V was cut back by 5 bases and J by 5 bases. The CDR3 sequence is CASSTRTGGKETQYF. The CDR3 bases are TGTGCCAGCAGTACGCGGACAGGGGGCAAGGAGACCCAGTACTTC.

The chain joins TRBV25-1 to TRBJ1-2, with 7 bases aligning to TRBD1. This CDR3 has 15 residues. Germline V gene data show CDR1 as MGHDK and CDR2 as SYGVNS. The V gene end was trimmed by 5 bases and the J gene end by 2 bases; junction bases not matched to a gene: 8. The CDR3 here is CASSSQGSANYGYTF. The CDR3 bases are TGTGCCAGCAGTTCACAGGGGAGCGCCAACTATGGCTACACCTTC.

The chain recombines TRBV5-1 with TRBJ2-3, with 8 bases fitting TRBD2. From germline, CDR1 is SGHRS and CDR2 YFSETQ. The junction had 7 bases not matched to a gene; V was cut back by 0 bases and J by 4 bases. The CDR3 spans 16 residues. CDR3 DNA sequence: TGCGCCAGCAGCTTGGAGAGCGGGAGACGGTCAGATACGCAGTATTTT. This codes for CASSLESGRRSDTQYF.

This chain links TRBV10-3 with TRBJ1-1; no reliable D call. The germline gives CDR1 ENHRY, CDR2 SYGVKD. V was pared by 5 bases and J by 1 base, with 8 bases between. The CDR3 spans 13 residues. CDR3 protein: CAISSTANTEAFF. In DNA, the CDR3 is TGTGCCATCAGTTCAACAGCGAACACTGAAGCTTTCTTT.

The table lists this clone with a count of one. The J gene is TRBJ2-7, the V gene TRBV29-1, with TRBD2 matching over 8 bases. The CDR3 runs 15 residues. Germline CDR1 is SQVTM and CDR2 is ANQGSEA. The V and J ends lost 2 bases and 0 bases, in that order; junction bases with no gene match: 6. In DNA form, the CDR3 reads TGCAGCGTTGAATCTAAGCGGGGGTACTCCTACGAGCAGTACTTC. Residues: CSVESKRGYSYEQYF.

The chain uses TRBV12-3 or TRBV12-4 and TRBJ1-1; maybe TRBD1 (5 bases). V lost 4 bases and J lost 6, with 6 bases in between. The length of the CDR3 is 11 residues. CDR3 protein: CASSYRSEAFF. The CDR3 nucleotides are TGTGCCAGCAGTTACAGGTCTGAAGCTTTCTTT.

The chain recombines TRBV21-1 with TRBJ1-6; the table's D call, TRBD1, has no DNA check behind it. TRBV21-1 represents a pseudogene. This CDR3 spans 17 amino acids. The CDR3 DNA is TGTGCCAGCAGCAAGGGGGCAGAAAGCTCCTATAATTCACCCCTCCACTTT. Residues: CASSKGAESSYNSPLHF.

J is TRBJ2-3 and V is TRBV7-9; D is unresolved. Germline loops: CDR1 SEHNR, CDR2 FQNEAQ (reference sequence). The CDR3 runs 13 residues. V shed 5 bases and J shed 3 bases, with 9 bases lying between them. The DNA for the CDR3 is TGTGCCAGCAGCCGACTCAGTACAGATACGCAGTATTTT. Translated: CASSRLSTDTQYF.

The chain is built from TRBV28 and TRBJ2-2; D not resolved. Germline assignment: CDR1 MDHEN and CDR2 SYDVKM. The CDR3 extends over 14 amino acids. V was clipped by 7 bases and J by 4 bases, with 13 bases between them. In nucleotides, the CDR3 is TGTGCCAGCAACCTAGTGGTTGGCACCGGGGAGCTGTTTTTT. It encodes CASNLVVGTGELFF. Full variable domain (missing parts from reference TRBV28 and TRBJ2-2): DVKVTQSSRYLVKRTGEKVFLECVQDMDHENMFWYRQDPGLGLRLIYFSYDVKMKEKGDIPEGYSVSREKKERFSLILESASTNQTSMYLCASNLVVGTGELFFGEGSRLTVL.

The gene calls are TRBV28 and TRBJ2-2, with 8 nucleotides matching TRBD2. The germline gives CDR1 MDHEN, CDR2 SYDVKM. The CDR3 runs 15 residues. J gave up 6 bases and V 2 bases, and 5 bases lay outside the gene matches. The CDR3 DNA sequence: TGTGCCAGCAGTTTAGCGGGAGGAGCCTCCGGGGAGCTGTTTTTT. Translation gives CASSLAGGASGELFF. Full variable domain (outside the CDR3, taken from reference TRBV28 and TRBJ2-2): DVKVTQSSRYLVKRTGEKVFLECVQDMDHENMFWYRQDPGLGLRLIYFSYDVKMKEKGDIPEGYSVSREKKERFSLILESASTNQTSMYLCASSLAGGASGELFFGEGSRLTVL.

This sequence joins TRBV7-8 and TRBJ1-6; maybe TRBD1 (5 bases). The V gene's germline CDR1 is SGHVS and CDR2 FQNEAQ. Trimming took off 6 bases at V and 9 bases at J, with 9 bases between the two ends. The CDR3 is made up of 12 amino acids. As DNA, the CDR3 is TGTGCCAGCAGTTCTAGGGGTTCACCCCTCCACTTT. Translated, it gives CASSSRGSPLHF.

This chain uses TRBV28 with TRBJ1-2; 7 positions agree with TRBD1. Germline CDR1 MDHEN, CDR2 SYDVKM. The CDR3 extends over 15 amino acids. V shed 2 bases and J 7 bases; nucleotides not matched to a gene: 10. CDR3 nucleotide sequence: TGTGCCAGCAGTTTACACGTTTTCACAGGGGCTGGCTACACCTTC. Its protein is CASSLHVFTGAGYTF.

The chain employs TRBV5-1 and TRBJ2-7; 11 nucleotides align to TRBD2. The CDR3 runs 18 residues. Germline lookup yields CDR1 SGHRS and CDR2 YFSETQ. The junction had 8 bases not matched to a gene; V was cut back by 0 bases and J by 0 bases. In DNA form, the CDR3 reads TGCGCCAGCAGCTTGGGCGGGGGACTAGCGGATTCCTCCTACGAGCAGTACTTC. The encoded protein is CASSLGGGLADSSYEQYF.